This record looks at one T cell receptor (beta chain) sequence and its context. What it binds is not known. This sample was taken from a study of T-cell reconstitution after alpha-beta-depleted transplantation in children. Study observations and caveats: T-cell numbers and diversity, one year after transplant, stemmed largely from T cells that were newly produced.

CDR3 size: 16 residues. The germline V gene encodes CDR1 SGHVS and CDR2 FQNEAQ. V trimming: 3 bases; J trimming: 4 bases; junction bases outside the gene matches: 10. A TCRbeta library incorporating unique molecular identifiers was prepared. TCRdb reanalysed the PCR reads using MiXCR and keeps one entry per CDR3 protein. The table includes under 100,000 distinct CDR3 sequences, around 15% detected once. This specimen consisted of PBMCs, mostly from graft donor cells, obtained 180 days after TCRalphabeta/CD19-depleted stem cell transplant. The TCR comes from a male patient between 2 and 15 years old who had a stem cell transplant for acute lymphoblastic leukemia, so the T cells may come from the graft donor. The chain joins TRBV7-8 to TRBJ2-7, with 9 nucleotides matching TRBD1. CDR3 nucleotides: TGTGCCAGCAGCTTTGATACCGGGACAGGGAAGTACGAGCAGTACTTC. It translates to CASSFDTGTGKYEQYF.